The 23 T cell receptor beta chains in this list originate from one sample, sequenced in a study of blood T cell repertoires in COVID-19. Generated by immunoSEQ multiplex PCR, the TCRdb table keeps only in-frame clones and is missing some. The table lists fewer than 250,000 clones, about 83% of them singletons. The material sequenced was peripheral blood. These receptors all come from a woman aged 40 to 50 with active or convalescent COVID-19.

The V gene is TRBV7-9, the J gene TRBJ2-7; 7 bases map to TRBD1. CDR1 SEHNR and CDR2 FQNEAQ come from the germline V gene (reference sequence). After removal of 1 base from V and 4 bases from J, the junction contained 10 bases not matched to a gene. The CDR3 length is 16 residues. In DNA, the CDR3 is TGTGCCAGCAGCTTAGGATATTCCGGGACAGAGTACGAGCAGTACTTC. It specifies CASSLGYSGTEYEQYF.

The rearrangement links TRBV6-1 to TRBJ2-1; TRBD2 matches 7 bases. The CDR3 totals 15 residues. CDR1 is MNHNS, CDR2 SASEGT, per germline. J gave up 6 bases and V 0 bases, and 5 bases lay outside the gene matches. The CDR3 DNA is TGTGCCAGCAGTGAAGCCCATCGGACTAGCAATGAGCAGTTCTTC. Residues: CASSEAHRTSNEQFF.

The rearrangement uses TRBV9 and TRBJ2-7, with a weak D call TRBD1 (5 bases). CDR1 is SGDLS and CDR2 is YYNGEE in the germline V gene. The CDR3 totals 13 residues. Deletions cut 1 base from V and 7 bases from J, with 12 bases between. The CDR3 sequence: CASSVNLGEEQYF. In nucleotides, the CDR3 is TGTGCCAGCAGCGTAAATCTAGGGGAAGAGCAGTACTTC.

The rearrangement joins TRBV24-1 to TRBJ2-3; TRBD2 matches at 9 bases. Trimming took 8 bases from V and 2 from J; bases not matched to a gene: 4. The length of the CDR3 is 14 residues. Per germline, CDR1 KGHDR and CDR2 SFDVKD. CDR3 nucleotide sequence: TGTGCCACCACAAGCGGGGGGTCCACAGATACGCAGTATTTT. Amino acids: CATTSGGSTDTQYF.

The chain combines TRBV5-6 with TRBJ2-5, with TRBD1 matching over 7 bases. CDR1 is SGHDT, CDR2 YYEEEE, per germline. The CDR3 contains 14 residues. The J segment lost 3 bases and the V segment lost 7 bases, leaving 9 bases of the junction unmatched. The CDR3 loop reads CASGSGTAKETQYF. The DNA of the CDR3 is TGTGCCAGCGGCTCCGGGACAGCAAAAGAGACCCAGTACTTC. Drawing the rest from reference TRBV5-6 and TRBJ2-5, the complete variable domain is DAGVTQSPTHLIKTRGQQVTLRCSPKSGHDTVSWYQQALGQGPQFIFQYYEEEERQRGNFPDRFSGHQFPNYSSELNVNALLLGDSALYLCASGSGTAKETQYFGPGTRLLVL.

The genes are TRBV5-4 and TRBJ1-1; D is possibly TRBD1 (6 bases). CDR3 size: 15 residues. V lost 3 bases and J lost 3, with 15 bases in between. Germline V gene data show CDR1 as SGHNT and CDR2 as YYREEE (reference sequence). The CDR3 sequence: CASSSQKRGYTEAFF. The CDR3, as DNA: TGTGCCAGCAGCTCTCAGAAGAGGGGGTACACTGAAGCTTTCTTT.

V gene TRBV19 combines with J gene TRBJ2-7; 10 bases are shared with TRBD2. Germline loops: CDR1 LNHDA, CDR2 SQIVND (reference sequence). This CDR3 has 16 residues. V gave up 8 bases and J gave up 3 bases; unmatched junction bases: 13. The CDR3 nucleotides read TGTGCCAGTGTAGGCCTAGCGGGGGCGACTAACTACGAGCAGTACTTC. This gives the protein CASVGLAGATNYEQYF.

The chain recombines TRBV7-8 with TRBJ1-1, with D unresolved. The CDR3 consists of 15 residues. Trimming removed 4 bases at V and 3 bases at J, with 15 bases between. Germline CDR1 is SGHVS and CDR2 is FQNEAQ. The CDR3 here is CASSYLRGMDTEAFF. CDR3 DNA sequence: TGTGCCAGCAGCTACCTTAGAGGGATGGACACTGAAGCTTTCTTT.

In this sample, this clone turned up once. V and J are TRBV9 and TRBJ2-1, with D unresolved. The CDR3 has 17 residues. The V and J ends lost 0 bases and 0 bases respectively, with 13 bases between them. Germline CDR1 reads SGDLS; CDR2 reads YYNGEE. CDR3 nucleotides: TGTGCCAGCAGCGTAGGGGCATGGCCTGGCTCCTACAATGAGCAGTTCTTC. Amino acid sequence: CASSVGAWPGSYNEQFF.

This chain joins TRBV5-5 and TRBJ2-1, with D unresolved. The CDR3 has 11 residues. Trimming took off 2 bases at V and 6 bases at J, with 3 bases between the two ends. Germline-derived CDR1 and CDR2 are SGHKS and YYEKEE (reference sequence). The CDR3 loop reads CASSFSNEQFF. CDR3 sequence (DNA): TGTGCCAGCAGCTTCTCCAATGAGCAGTTCTTC.

V usage is TRBV2 and J usage is TRBJ2-1; the D gene is possibly TRBD1 (5 bases). Germline V gene data show CDR1 as SNHLY and CDR2 as FYNNEI. This CDR3 has 11 amino acids. Deletions cut 9 bases from V and 4 bases from J, with 7 bases between. CDR3 loop: CASQGYNEQFF. The CDR3 DNA sequence: TGTGCCAGTCAGGGTTACAATGAGCAGTTCTTC.

The chain has TRBV30 and TRBJ2-3, with TRBD2 matching 14 bases. Germline V gives CDR1 GTSNPN, CDR2 SVGIG (reference sequence). The CDR3 is made up of 16 amino acids. The trim removed 3 bases at V and 8 bases at J, leaving 10 bases unmatched. CDR3 bases: TGTGCCTGGAGCGTCGGACTAGCGGGAGGAGGAGGTACGCAGTATTTT. It codes for CAWSVGLAGGGGTQYF.

The chain recombines TRBV7-8 with TRBJ1-2, with 9 bases lining up with TRBD1. Germline CDR1 SGHVS, CDR2 FQNEAQ. V was clipped by 6 bases and J by 0 bases; unmatched bases: 11. The CDR3 is made up of 17 amino acids. DNA of the CDR3: TGTGCCAGCAGTTACCTACAGGGGGCGAAATCTAACTATGGCTACACCTTC. Its translation is CASSYLQGAKSNYGYTF.

J is TRBJ1-2 and V is TRBV28, with D hard to call. The germline V and J ends were trimmed by 2 bases and 0 bases, with 7 bases remaining between them. Looked up from germline, CDR1 is MDHEN and CDR2 is SYDVKM. The CDR3 has 14 amino acids. The DNA for the CDR3 is TGTGCCAGCAGTTTAGAGGGTACTAACTATGGCTACACCTTC. This gives the protein CASSLEGTNYGYTF.

The gene calls are TRBV18 and TRBJ1-5; D remains ambiguous. V lost 4 bases and J lost 5, with 12 bases in between. The CDR3 sequence is 14 residues long. Per the germline V gene, CDR1 is KGHSH and CDR2 is LQKENI. The CDR3 nucleotides are TGTGCCAGCTCACTCGGCGGTCGCCATCAGCCCCAGCATTTT. Translation: CASSLGGRHQPQHF.

The chain employs TRBV2 and TRBJ1-6, with no clear D. The CDR3 has 14 residues. Germline V gene data show CDR1 as SNHLY and CDR2 as FYNNEI. The germline V and J ends were trimmed by 0 bases and 5 bases, with 5 bases remaining between them. The CDR3 DNA follows: TGTGCCAGCAGTGAAGCCGGGAATAATTCACCCCTCCACTTT. The encoded protein is CASSEAGNNSPLHF.

This sequence joins TRBV28 and TRBJ1-4, with TRBD1 identical over 7 bases. Looked up from germline, CDR1 is MDHEN and CDR2 is SYDVKM. This CDR3 is built from 14 residues. V lost 6 bases, J lost 5 bases, and 6 bases stayed unmatched. The CDR3 protein is CASRGTEGNEKLFF. The CDR3 nucleotides read TGTGCCAGCAGGGGGACAGAAGGAAATGAAAAACTGTTTTTT. Supplemented by reference TRBV28 and TRBJ1-4, the full variable domain reads DVKVTQSSRYLVKRTGEKVFLECVQDMDHENMFWYRQDPGLGLRLIYFSYDVKMKEKGDIPEGYSVSREKKERFSLILESASTNQTSMYLCASRGTEGNEKLFFGSGTQLSVL.

The gene calls are TRBV12-5 and TRBJ2-3; TRBD2 might be the D (5 bases). Germline loops: CDR1 LGHNT, CDR2 FRNRAP. This CDR3 is 14 amino acids long. Trimming removed 3 bases from V and 3 bases from J, with 10 bases in between. The DNA of the CDR3 is TGTGCTAGTGGTTTCGGGGAATCGACAGATACGCAGTATTTT. Translation: CASGFGESTDTQYF. The complete variable domain, with remaining parts taken from reference TRBV12-5 and TRBJ2-3, reads DARVTQTPRHKVTEMGQEVTMRCQPILGHNTVFWYRQTMMQGLELLAYFRNRAPLDDSGMPKDRFSAEMPDATLATLKIQPSEPRDSAVYFCASGFGESTDTQYFGPGTRLTVL.

The chain carries TRBV5-1 and TRBJ2-2; perhaps TRBD2 as D (5 bases). The germline V and J ends were trimmed by 1 base and 3 bases, with 13 bases remaining between them. Germline V gene sequence: CDR1 SGHRS, CDR2 YFSETQ. This CDR3 region has 16 residues. CDR3 amino acids: CASSLFEGPDTGELFF. For the CDR3, the DNA is TGCGCCAGCAGCTTGTTCGAGGGTCCGGACACCGGGGAGCTGTTTTTT.

This rearrangement joins TRBV29-1 to TRBJ1-6; 8 nucleotides agree with TRBD1. The CDR3 has 12 amino acids. J was trimmed by 10 bases and V by 5 bases; bases with no gene match: 4. Germline CDR1 reads SQVTM; CDR2 reads ANQGSEA. The CDR3 protein is CSVRTGRSPLHF. DNA of the CDR3: TGCAGCGTTCGGACAGGGCGATCACCCCTCCACTTT.

This chain uses TRBV2 with TRBJ2-5, with a tentative D call TRBD1 (5 bases). The germline gives CDR1 SNHLY, CDR2 FYNNEI. The CDR3 covers 13 residues. V lost 1 base to trimming and J lost 4 bases, with 7 bases between them. The CDR3, as DNA: TGTGCCAGCAGTGAAGAGACAGTAGAGACCCAGTACTTC. Amino acids: CASSEETVETQYF.

J is TRBJ1-1 and V is TRBV28; a weak D match, TRBD1 (6 bases). With 9 bases removed from V and 7 bases from J, the gap between germline ends came to 12 bases. Germline loops: CDR1 MDHEN, CDR2 SYDVKM. The CDR3 contains 11 residues. The CDR3 DNA follows: TGTGCCAGTGATAACAGGGATGAAGCTTTCTTT. Translation: CASDNRDEAFF.

The table lists this clone with a count of one. In DNA form, the CDR3 reads TGTGCCAGCAGTACTTCAGGGGGGCTGGGCTACACCTTC. Its protein product is CASSTSGGLGYTF. The chain links TRBV28 to TRBJ1-2, with TRBD1 matching 7 bases. V lost 5 bases to trimming and J lost 8 bases; unmatched junction nucleotides: 8. Germline loops: CDR1 MDHEN, CDR2 SYDVKM. The CDR3 extends over 13 amino acids.